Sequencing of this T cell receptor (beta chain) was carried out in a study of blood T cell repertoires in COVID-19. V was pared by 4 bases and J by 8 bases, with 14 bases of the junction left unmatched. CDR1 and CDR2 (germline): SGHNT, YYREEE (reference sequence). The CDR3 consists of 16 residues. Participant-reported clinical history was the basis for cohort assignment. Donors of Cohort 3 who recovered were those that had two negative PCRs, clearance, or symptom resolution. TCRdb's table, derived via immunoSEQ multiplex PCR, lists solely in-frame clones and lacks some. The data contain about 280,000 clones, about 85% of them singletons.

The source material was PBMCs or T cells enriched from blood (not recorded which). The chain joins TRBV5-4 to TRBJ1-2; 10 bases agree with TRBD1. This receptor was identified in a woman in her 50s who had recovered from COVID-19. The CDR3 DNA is TGTGCCAGCAGCCAGGGGGGGACAGGGGTAACATTCGGCTACACCTTC. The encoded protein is CASSQGGTGVTFGYTF.